This T cell receptor (beta chain) was obtained from a study of post-analysis software for immune sequencing data. General study findings and limits: In patients, TRBV5-6, TRBV5-1 and TRBV20-1 belonged to five TRBV segments found more frequently than in controls.

This CDR3 spans 13 amino acids. Germline V gene lookup returns CDR1 SQVTM and CDR2 ANQGSEA. Trimming removed 3 bases at V and 5 bases at J, with 10 bases between. In regard to this clonotype: Its target is unknown.

Unique-molecular-identifier-tagged TCR beta cDNA libraries were used. Input populations of about 0.9 to 10 million T cells gave rise to hundreds of thousands of cDNA molecules. A single record per CDR3 protein comes from TCRdb applying MiXCR to the PCR reads. The sample lists about 260,000 distinct CDR3 sequences, about 38% occurring once. The chain combines TRBV29-1 with TRBJ2-2; D perhaps matches TRBD2 (6 bases). The sample taken for sequencing was blood. The receptor was isolated from a girl aged 10-17 years with multiple sclerosis. The CDR3 spells CSVDVRGTGELFF. As DNA, the CDR3 is TGCAGCGTTGATGTTCGGGGGACCGGGGAGCTGTTTTTT.